A single sample gave rise to the 20 T cell receptor beta chains below, sequenced in a study of T and B cells in COVID-19 patients. Each TRB amplification used roughly 240-550 ng of genomic DNA from blood. Multiplex PCR with BIOMED2 TRB-A/B primer pools amplified TRB rearrangements. TCRdb itself ran the multiplex PCR reads through MiXCR, one entry per CDR3 protein. This repertoire shows some 14,000 distinct CDR3 sequences, about 25% found once; its top ten account for more than 3.5%. The material sequenced was blood. All receptors come from a human donor who had recovered from COVID-19.

As for this clonotype: One end of the junction fails to match germline, which may point to a read error. This chain uses TRBV7-9 with TRBJ2-7; D call uncertain. Looked up from germline, CDR1 is SEHNR and CDR2 is FQNEAQ (reference sequence). CDR3 length equals 12 residues. CDR3 coding DNA: TGTGCCAGCAGCTTCGTGTCCTACGAGCAGAACTTC. Protein product: CASSFVSYEQNF.

The rearrangement links TRBV7-9 to TRBJ1-2, with 10 bases that match TRBD1. The CDR3 length is 17 residues. The J segment lost 2 bases and the V segment lost 3 bases, leaving 9 bases of the junction unmatched. CDR1 and CDR2 from the germline V gene are SEHNR and FQNEAQ (reference sequence). The CDR3 sequence is CASSFSGTGDKNYGYTF. The CDR3 DNA reads as TGTGCCAGCAGCTTTTCCGGGACAGGGGATAAAAACTATGGCTACACCTTC.

To note about this clonotype: One junction end does not reproduce the germline sequence, and a read error may be involved. In DNA, the CDR3 is TGTGCCAGCAGCCACGCCCCAGGACTAGCGGGGGTACCCACATATACGCAGTATTTT. Protein: CASSHAPGLAGVPTYTQYF. The rearrangement joins TRBV27 to TRBJ2-3, with TRBD2 matching 13 bases. CDR1 is MNHEY, CDR2 SMNVEV, per germline (reference sequence). The CDR3 is made up of 19 amino acids.

This clonotype was observed at least ten times. The chain combines TRBV18 with TRBJ1-4, with D perhaps TRBD1 (5 bases). From germline, CDR1 is KGHSH and CDR2 LQKENI. The length of the CDR3 is 15 residues. V shed 3 bases and J shed 0 bases, with 8 bases lying between them. The CDR3: CASSPRQSTNEKLFF. For the CDR3, the DNA is TGTGCCAGCTCACCCAGACAGTCAACTAATGAAAAACTGTTTTTT. The whole variable domain, filled in from reference TRBV18 and TRBJ1-4, reads NAGVMQNPRHLVRRRGQEARLRCSPMKGHSHVYWYRQLPEEGLKFMVYLQKENIIDESGMPKERFSAEFPKEGPSILRIQQVVRGDSAAYFCASSPRQSTNEKLFFGSGTQLSVL.

This clonotype was detected ten times or more. V is TRBV12-3 or TRBV12-4 and J is TRBJ2-1, with 7 bases that match TRBD1. J was trimmed by 0 bases and V by 1 base; bases with no gene match: 3. This CDR3 has 16 amino acids. The CDR3 DNA reads as TGTGCCAGCAGTTTAGACGCAGGGGGCTCCTACAATGAGCAGTTCTTC. Its protein is CASSLDAGGSYNEQFF.

Turning to this clonotype: A single base separates this from a much larger clone, so it may be a read error. The chain joins TRBV27 to TRBJ2-1; TRBD2 matches at 7 bases. V shed 3 bases, J shed 6 bases, and the junction held 2 bases outside the gene matches. Germline V gene lookup returns CDR1 MNHEY and CDR2 SMNVEV (reference sequence). CDR3 size: 13 residues. The CDR3 loop reads CASSLGGGNEQFF. CDR3 nucleotide sequence: TGTGCCAGCAGTTTGGGGGGGGGCAATGAGCAGTTCTTC.

This clonotype was seen repeatedly, ten times or more. V gene TRBV7-2 combines with J gene TRBJ2-2; D is possibly TRBD1 or TRBD2 (6 bases each). The length of the CDR3 is 13 residues. Germline lookup yields CDR1 SGHTA and CDR2 FQGNSA. V lost 9 bases and J lost 1, with 9 bases in between. The CDR3 reads CASEGGNTGELFF. The CDR3 DNA reads as TGTGCCAGTGAGGGGGGGAACACCGGGGAGCTGTTTTTT.

This clonotype was counted a single time. Being one base from a much bigger clone, this may be a read error. V usage is TRBV6-1 and J usage is TRBJ2-1; 7 positions agree with TRBD2. Germline-derived CDR1 and CDR2 are MNHNS and SASEGT. V shed 11 bases and J 4 bases; nucleotides not matched to a gene: 8. The CDR3 extends over 13 amino acids. Here the CDR3 reads CACSGGEYNEQFF. Here the CDR3 DNA reads TGTGCCTGCTCGGGAGGAGAATACAATGAGCAGTTCTTC.

The chain combines TRBV20-1 with TRBJ2-2; D unresolved. V dropped 0 bases and J dropped 3 bases, with 8 bases sitting between them. CDR1 DFQATT and CDR2 SNEGSKA come from the germline V gene (reference sequence). CDR3 size: 14 residues. CDR3 sequence reads: CSARDSEYTGELFF. The DNA of the CDR3 is TGCAGTGCTAGAGATTCAGAATACACCGGGGAGCTGTTTTTT.

This clonotype has a count of ten or more. This sequence joins TRBV6-1 and TRBJ2-1; D is possibly TRBD2 (6 bases). Germline assignment: CDR1 MNHNS and CDR2 SASEGT. Trimming stripped 6 bases from V and 0 bases from J, with 12 bases between. The CDR3 is 15 residues long. This CDR3 is CASREGSSSYNEQFF. CDR3 sequence (DNA): TGTGCCAGCAGGGAGGGCAGTTCCTCCTACAATGAGCAGTTCTTC.

This clonotype occurred a few times. The rearrangement links TRBV6-5 to TRBJ1-1; 7 bases are a match to TRBD1. The ends lost 6 bases at V and 0 bases at J; junction bases unmatched: 10. The CDR3 totals 16 residues. Germline-derived CDR1 and CDR2 are MNHEY and SVGAGI. The DNA of the CDR3 is TGTGCCAGCAGCCTGACAGGGATAACCCTGAACACTGAAGCTTTCTTT. It encodes CASSLTGITLNTEAFF.

Only a few counts were recorded for this clonotype. The rearrangement uses TRBV12-3 or TRBV12-4 and TRBJ2-1; D is perhaps TRBD1 (5 bases). This CDR3 contains 14 residues. The V end was cut by 6 bases, the J end by 6 bases, with 15 bases between. CDR3 nucleotide sequence: TGTGCCAGCAGACGCCGAACAGGAATCAATGAGCAGTTCTTC. This sequence encodes CASRRRTGINEQFF.

V gene TRBV7-2 combines with J gene TRBJ2-2, with 9 bases lining up with TRBD2. This CDR3 contains 16 residues. Germline V gene data show CDR1 as SGHTA and CDR2 as FQGNSA. The junction had 3 bases not matched to a gene; V was cut back by 1 base and J by 3 bases. The CDR3 DNA sequence: TGTGCCAGCAGCTTAGGAGCGGGGGGCCACACCGGGGAGCTGTTTTTT. Protein product: CASSLGAGGHTGELFF.

The V and J genes are TRBV10-3 and TRBJ1-4; D may be TRBD1 (5 bases). Germline V gene data show CDR1 as ENHRY and CDR2 as SYGVKD. V lost 10 bases to trimming and J lost 8 bases, with 14 bases between them. The length of the CDR3 is 12 residues. CDR3 nucleotides: TGTGCCAGTTCCGGGACCAACGAAAAACTGTTTTTT. It encodes CASSGTNEKLFF.

The CDR3 region is CASSMGRADQPQHF. CDR3 in DNA: TGTGCCAGTAGTATGGGCAGGGCGGATCAGCCCCAGCATTTT. The gene calls are TRBV19 and TRBJ1-5; a possible D gene is TRBD1 (5 bases). The V gene's germline CDR1 is LNHDA and CDR2 SQIVND (reference sequence). The CDR3 covers 14 residues. V was pared by 3 bases and J by 5 bases, with 11 bases between.

The chain carries TRBV5-1 and TRBJ2-3; 7 bases align to TRBD2. The CDR3 sequence is 14 residues long. V lost 2 bases, J lost 4 bases, and 4 bases stayed unmatched. Germline V gene data show CDR1 as SGHRS and CDR2 as YFSETQ. The CDR3 nucleotides are TGCGCCAGCAGCTTACGACTAGCTGCAGATACGCAGTATTTT. Translated, it gives CASSLRLAADTQYF.

The chain combines TRBV15 with TRBJ2-5, with TRBD1 matching 8 bases. CDR1 LNHNV and CDR2 YYDKDF come from the germline V gene (reference sequence). The CDR3 covers 15 residues. V gave up 5 bases and J gave up 5 bases; unmatched junction bases: 10. The CDR3 spells CATSGRTGRWETQYF. CDR3 sequence (DNA): TGTGCCACCAGCGGGCGGACAGGGAGGTGGGAGACCCAGTACTTC.

V gene TRBV24-1 combines with J gene TRBJ2-7, with 7 bases matching TRBD2. V shed 4 bases, J shed 2 bases, and the junction held 4 bases outside the gene matches. The germline V gene encodes CDR1 KGHDR and CDR2 SFDVKD. CDR3 length: 14 amino acids. DNA of the CDR3: TGTGCCACCAGTGAAGGGACTAACCCCTACGAGCAGTACTTC. The encoded protein is CATSEGTNPYEQYF.

Only a few counts were recorded for this clonotype. This rearrangement joins TRBV5-1 to TRBJ1-2, with 10 bases lining up with TRBD1. Germline CDR1 is SGHRS and CDR2 is YFSETQ. The J segment lost 8 bases and the V segment lost 4 bases, leaving 11 bases of the junction unmatched. The CDR3 length is 15 residues. The chain's CDR3 is CASSPQGQGGVGYTF. CDR3 DNA: TGCGCCAGCAGCCCACAAGGACAGGGGGGAGTGGGCTACACCTTC.

The rearrangement joins TRBV7-9 to TRBJ1-1; D not resolved. CDR1 and CDR2 from the germline V gene are SEHNR and FQNEAQ (reference sequence). The V gene lost 0 bases and the J gene lost 0 bases, with 8 bases spanning the gap. CDR3 size: 15 residues. The CDR3 loop is CASSLAGTMNTEAFF. The DNA for the CDR3 is TGTGCCAGCAGCTTAGCGGGTACTATGAACACTGAAGCTTTCTTT.